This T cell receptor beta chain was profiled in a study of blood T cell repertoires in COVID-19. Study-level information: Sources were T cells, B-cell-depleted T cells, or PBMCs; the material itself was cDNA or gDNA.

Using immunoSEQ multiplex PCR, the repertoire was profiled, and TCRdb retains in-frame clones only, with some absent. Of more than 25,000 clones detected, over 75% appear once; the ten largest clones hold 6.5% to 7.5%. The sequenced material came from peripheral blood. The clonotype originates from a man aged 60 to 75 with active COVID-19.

CDR3 bases: TGCAGCGTAGGGGGGACTAGCGGAGCCTACAATGAGCAGTTCTTC. Translating it yields CSVGGTSGAYNEQFF. The chain carries TRBV29-1 and TRBJ2-1; 11 nucleotides align to TRBD2. The V gene's germline CDR1 is SQVTM and CDR2 ANQGSEA. The CDR3 sequence is 15 residues long. V shed 6 bases and J 2 bases; nucleotides not matched to a gene: 6.